The 14 T cell receptor beta chains below come from one sample, sequenced in a study of T-cell reconstitution after alpha-beta-depleted transplantation in children. Unique molecular identifiers were incorporated when the TCRbeta library was constructed. One entry per CDR3 protein, called by TCRdb with MiXCR from the PCR reads. The sample lists about 500,000 distinct CDR3 sequences, roughly 11% occurring once. This specimen was PBMCs, mostly from graft donor cells, taken 180 days after TCRalphabeta/CD19-depleted stem cell transplant. Receptors originate from a female patient under 10 years old who had a stem cell transplant for aplastic anemia, so the T cells may come from the graft donor.

This clonotype was counted only a few times. The rearrangement joins TRBV5-1 to TRBJ1-2; D unresolved. Trimming cost V 4 bases and J 8 bases, with 21 bases left between them. The CDR3 has 15 residues. Germline V CDR1 and CDR2: SGHRS, YFSETQ. The CDR3 nucleotides are TGCGCCAGCAGCCAAGAATTACCCGGGTACGACGGCTACACCTTC. It encodes CASSQELPGYDGYTF.

This clonotype showed up just a few times. The rearrangement uses TRBV3-1 and TRBJ2-1; no clear D. The V gene lost 1 base and the J gene lost 6 bases, with 7 bases spanning the gap. The germline V gene has CDR1 LGHDT and CDR2 YNNKEL (reference sequence). CDR3 size: 13 residues. DNA for the CDR3: TGTGCCAGCAGCCAAGTCCATGGCAATGAGCAGTTCTTC. Its protein product is CASSQVHGNEQFF.

This rearrangement joins TRBV2 to TRBJ2-7, with D perhaps matching TRBD2 (6 bases). V was pared by 7 bases and J by 1 base, with 20 bases between. Germline V gives CDR1 SNHLY, CDR2 FYNNEI. This CDR3 has 16 residues. The DNA for the CDR3 is TGTGCCAGCATGGGGGGAGCCAGGGCCCCATCCTACGAGCAGTACGTC. Encoded protein: CASMGGARAPSYEQYV.

V and J are TRBV9 and TRBJ2-1, with 7 positions matching TRBD2. The V and J ends lost 3 bases and 1 base, in that order; junction bases with no gene match: 10. The CDR3 extends over 17 amino acids. Germline loops: CDR1 SGDLS, CDR2 YYNGEE. CDR3 bases: TGTGCCAGCAGCGGATCTCAGGGACTACGTTCCTACAATGAGCAGTTCTTC. This gives the protein CASSGSQGLRSYNEQFF.

This clonotype was detected a few times. This chain uses TRBV11-3 with TRBJ2-2; D is ambiguous. Trimming cost V 1 base and J 5 bases, with 8 bases left between them. Germline V lookup: CDR1 SGHNT, CDR2 YENEEA. The CDR3 spans 14 residues. Written as DNA, the CDR3 is TGTGCCAGCAGCTTAGGGTCTATGACCGGGGAGCTGTTTTTT. Protein: CASSLGSMTGELFF.

This clonotype has just a few counts. The chain is built from TRBV5-1 and TRBJ1-5; possibly TRBD1 for D (5 bases). Germline CDR1 reads SGHRS; CDR2 reads YFSETQ. The length of the CDR3 is 15 residues. V lost 0 bases, J lost 2 bases, and 9 bases lay in between. The CDR3: CASSLGGAGNQPQHF. Written as DNA, the CDR3 is TGCGCCAGCAGCTTGGGAGGGGCTGGCAATCAGCCCCAGCATTTT.

This clonotype was seen a handful of times. The chain combines TRBV5-6 with TRBJ1-1; D unclear. Germline-derived CDR1 and CDR2 are SGHDT and YYEEEE. V was pared by 0 bases and J by 7 bases, with 13 bases between. The CDR3 sequence is 14 residues long. CDR3 sequence: CASSLVGRADEAFF. The CDR3 DNA follows: TGTGCCAGCAGCTTGGTGGGGAGGGCGGATGAAGCTTTCTTT.

V gene TRBV7-6 combines with J gene TRBJ2-1, with D uncertain. This CDR3 is built from 13 residues. CDR1 is SGHVS and CDR2 is FNYEAQ in the germline V gene. Between the trimmed V and J ends, which lost 1 base and 8 bases, there was a span of 9 bases. CDR3 residues: CASSLGASHEQFF. The CDR3, as DNA: TGTGCCAGCAGCTTAGGAGCTAGTCATGAGCAGTTCTTC.

The J gene is TRBJ1-1, the V gene TRBV12-3 or TRBV12-4; possibly TRBD1 for D (6 bases). The CDR3 spans 14 residues. Trimming left V 5 bases short and J 0 bases short, with 10 bases between. The CDR3 is CASSRQAVNTEAFF. CDR3 bases: TGTGCCAGCAGTCGACAGGCCGTGAACACTGAAGCTTTCTTT.

The table lists this clonotype with a few counts. V usage is TRBV6-2 or TRBV6-3 and J usage is TRBJ2-1, with TRBD2 identical over 10 bases. There are 16 residues in the CDR3. The germline gives CDR1 MNHEY, CDR2 SVGEGT. Trimming cost V 7 bases and J 8 bases; bases outside gene matches: 14. CDR3 sequence: CASTLRAGGPEDEQFF. CDR3 bases: TGTGCCAGCACCTTGAGAGCGGGAGGGCCGGAAGATGAGCAGTTCTTC.

The chain's CDR3 is CASSPDGLAEETQYF. CDR3 in DNA: TGTGCCAGCAGCCCCGATGGACTAGCGGAAGAGACCCAGTACTTC. V usage is TRBV9 and J usage is TRBJ2-5; 10 nucleotides align to TRBD2. This CDR3 comprises 15 residues. Germline CDR1 and CDR2: SGDLS and YYNGEE. V dropped 4 bases and J dropped 3; count of bases not matched to a gene: 6. The variable domain in full, with the rest retrieved from reference TRBV9 and TRBJ2-5, is DSGVTQTPKHLITATGQRVTLRCSPRSGDLSVYWYQQSLDQGLQFLIQYYNGEERAKGNILERFSAQQFPDLHSELNLSSLELGDSALYFCASSPDGLAEETQYFGPGTRLLVL.

This clonotype has only a few counts. The chain employs TRBV28 and TRBJ2-7; 9 nucleotides line up with TRBD2. The CDR3 runs 15 residues. V lost 3 bases and J lost 0; bases outside the gene matches: 3. Germline-derived CDR1 and CDR2 are MDHEN and SYDVKM. The CDR3 here is CASSLASGISYEQYV. The CDR3 DNA follows: TGTGCCAGCAGTTTGGCTAGCGGGATCTCCTACGAGCAGTACGTC.

This clonotype was detected a few times. The rearrangement joins TRBV5-5 to TRBJ1-4; no clear D. With 4 bases removed from V and 0 bases from J, the gap between germline ends came to 13 bases. Germline CDR1 is SGHKS and CDR2 is YYEKEE (reference sequence). CDR3 length equals 16 residues. CDR3 residues: CASSPPHPATNEKLFF. CDR3 coding DNA: TGTGCCAGCAGCCCCCCCCACCCCGCAACTAATGAAAAACTGTTTTTT.

The chain uses TRBV29-1 and TRBJ2-5; 10 positions agree with TRBD2. Germline V gives CDR1 SQVTM, CDR2 ANQGSEA. V shed 2 bases, J shed 7 bases, and the junction held 13 bases outside the gene matches. CDR3 length: 16 residues. CDR3 sequence reads: CSVERQLAGGIGTQYF. The CDR3, as DNA: TGCAGCGTTGAAAGGCAATTAGCGGGAGGTATTGGGACCCAGTACTTC.